The T cell receptor beta chain under discussion was sequenced for a study of cytomegalovirus exposure and HLA in healthy donors. Findings of the study overall: Later on, a genetic analysis was performed. It linked a missense variant in DCLRE1C with V- and J-gene trimming of TCR beta. CMV serostatus alone was available as immune exposure information.

The V end lost 4 bases, the J end lost 0 bases, and 9 bases lay between the germline ends. The CDR3 is 15 residues long. CDR1 and CDR2 from the germline V gene are SNHLY and FYNNEI. Amplification used 60 Vbeta primers and 13 Jbeta primers. Only in-frame clones appear in the TCRdb table, and some are missing; sequencing was by immunoSEQ multiplex PCR. Seen here are approximately 150,000 clones, around 80% observed once, and the top ten hold approximately 1.5%. This clone has more than one count but fewer than ten. Antigen: not known. This chain joins TRBV2 and TRBJ2-2; D not resolved. The receptor's source is a woman aged 30 to 39 in good health and CMV-seropositive. Sequencing input: PBMCs. CDR3 amino acids: CASSGLGANTGELFF. CDR3 DNA sequence: TGTGCCAGCAGTGGGCTTGGAGCGAACACCGGGGAGCTGTTTTTT.